This is a list of T cell receptor beta chains from one sample in a study of OX40 agonist ivuxolimab in advanced cancers. TCRdb's table, derived via immunoSEQ multiplex PCR, lists solely in-frame clones and lacks some. The data show under 25,000 clones, around 70% seen once. Sequencing used CD4+ or CD8+ T cells sorted from blood, obtained in a trial of the OX40 agonist ivuxolimab. All receptors derive from an adult with an advanced solid tumor such as melanoma, head and neck, liver or kidney cancer. Both conserved end residues are part of each CDR3. The D gene is left open where the match is weak. Size values are once, few and many counts, or a class for expanded clones, and some rows have none.

D	size	J	V	DNA	CDR3
TRBD1	.	TRBJ2-1	TRBV5-6	TGTGCCAGCAGCGGACTGACAGGGGGCGATGAGCAGTTCTTC	CASSGLTGGDEQFF
TRBD1	.	TRBJ2-7	TRBV27	TGTGCCAGCAGTACCCTTCGGACAGGTGTCACCTACGAGCAGTACTTC	CASSTLRTGVTYEQYF
.	.	TRBJ2-3	TRBV21-1	TGTGCCAGCAGCAAATGTCCAAGGGGGGGGGATACGCAGTATTTT	CASSKCPRGGDTQYF
.	.	TRBJ1-1	TRBV9	TGTGCCAGCAGCGTAAGCGGGGCCCTGAACACTGAAGCTTTCTTT	CASSVSGALNTEAFF
.	.	TRBJ2-7	TRBV9	TGTGCCAGCAGCGTAGACATAGGATCCTACGAGCAGTACTTC	CASSVDIGSYEQYF
.	.	TRBJ1-4	TRBV19	TGTGCCAGTAGCCTCGGGGCAGGACGATTTAATGAAAAACTGTTTTTT	CASSLGAGRFNEKLFF
.	.	TRBJ2-3	TRBV6-5	TGTGCCAGCAGCCCCACAGCGGACACAGATACGCAGTATTTT	CASSPTADTDTQYF
.	.	TRBJ2-1	TRBV2	TGTGCCAGCAGCGCGGTCGCGTACAATGAGCAGTTCTTC	CASSAVAYNEQFF
.	.	TRBJ2-7	TRBV19	TGTGCCAGTAGTATCTCCGGAGACTACTACGAGCAGTACTTC	CASSISGDYYEQYF
.	.	TRBJ1-5	TRBV6-5	TGTGCCAGCAGTTACGGGGTCCCAGGCAATCAGCCCCAGCATTTT	CASSYGVPGNQPQHF
.	.	TRBJ1-3	TRBV6-1	TGTGCCAGCAGTGAAACAGGCGGGGGAAACACCATATATTTT	CASSETGGGNTIYF
.	.	TRBJ2-2	TRBV27	TGTGCCAGCAGTTTAGATACCGGGGAGCTGTTTTTT	CASSLDTGELFF
TRBD1	.	TRBJ1-2	TRBV7-9	TGTGCCAGCAGCTCGCTCCAGACAGGGCTCATTAACTATGGCTACACCTTC	CASSSLQTGLINYGYTF
TRBD1	.	TRBJ1-2	TRBV5-6	TGTGCCAGCACCGAGGGGGCCTATGGCTACACCTTC	CASTEGAYGYTF
.	few	TRBJ1-1	TRBV18	TGTGCCAGCTCCGGGGGGGCCGAGGGCACTGAAGCTTTCTTT	CASSGGAEGTEAFF
.	.	TRBJ2-3	TRBV4-3	TGCGCCAGCAGCCAAGATTGGGGGGGCCCCACAGATACGCAGTATTTT	CASSQDWGGPTDTQYF
TRBD1	.	TRBJ1-6	TRBV7-2	TGTGCCAGCAGCTCCGGACAGGCAAGCTCCTATAATTCACCCCTCCACTTT	CASSSGQASSYNSPLHF
.	.	TRBJ2-7	TRBV10-3	TGTGCCATCAGTATTTCCGGGAGCACCTACGAGCAGTACTTC	CAISISGSTYEQYF